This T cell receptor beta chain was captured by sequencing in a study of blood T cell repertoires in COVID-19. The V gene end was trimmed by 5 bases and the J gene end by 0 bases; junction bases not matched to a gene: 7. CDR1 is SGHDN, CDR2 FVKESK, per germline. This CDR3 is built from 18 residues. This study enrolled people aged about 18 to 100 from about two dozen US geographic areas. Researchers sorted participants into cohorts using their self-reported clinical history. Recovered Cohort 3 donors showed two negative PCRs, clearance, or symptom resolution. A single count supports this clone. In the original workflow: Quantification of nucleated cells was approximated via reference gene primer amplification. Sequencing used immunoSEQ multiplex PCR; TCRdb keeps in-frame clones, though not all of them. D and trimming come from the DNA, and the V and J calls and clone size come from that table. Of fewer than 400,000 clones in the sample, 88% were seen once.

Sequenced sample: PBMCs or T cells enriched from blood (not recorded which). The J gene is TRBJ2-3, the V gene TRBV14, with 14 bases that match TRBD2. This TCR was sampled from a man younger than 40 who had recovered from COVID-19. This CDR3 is CASSYLGTSGGSTDTQYF. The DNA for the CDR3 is TGTGCCAGCAGCTATCTTGGGACTAGCGGGGGCAGCACAGATACGCAGTATTTT.